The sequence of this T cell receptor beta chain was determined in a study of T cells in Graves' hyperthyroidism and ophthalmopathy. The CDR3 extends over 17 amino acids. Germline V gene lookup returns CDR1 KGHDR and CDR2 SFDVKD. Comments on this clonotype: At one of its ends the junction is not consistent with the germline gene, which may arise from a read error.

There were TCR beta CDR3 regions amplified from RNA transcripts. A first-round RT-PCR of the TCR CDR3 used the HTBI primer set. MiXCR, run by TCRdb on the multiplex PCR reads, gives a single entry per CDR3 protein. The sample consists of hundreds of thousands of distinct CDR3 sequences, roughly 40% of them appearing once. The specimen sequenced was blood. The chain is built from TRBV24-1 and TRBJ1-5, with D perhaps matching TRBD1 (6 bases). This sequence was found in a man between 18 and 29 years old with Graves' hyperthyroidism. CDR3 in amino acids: CASSYPGQGKKNQPQHF. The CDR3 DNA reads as TGTGCCAGCAGTTACCCGGGACAAGGGAAAAAAAATCAGCCCCAGCATTTT.